These 23 T cell receptor beta chains were sequenced from one sample in a study of identifying expanded T cells in peripheral blood. Using immunoSEQ multiplex PCR, the repertoire was profiled, and TCRdb retains in-frame clones only, with some absent. This table has 85,000 to 90,000 clones, around 86% appearing once. Source material: blood. Receptors originate from a person between 18 and 69 years old in good health.

The V call is TRBV7-2, the J call TRBJ1-2; D gene ambiguous. Trimming pared 2 bases from V and 4 bases from J, leaving 11 bases between. The germline V gene has CDR1 SGHTA and CDR2 FQGNSA. This CDR3 contains 14 residues. This CDR3 reads CASSLTTLPYGYTF. CDR3 coding DNA: TGTGCCAGCAGCTTAACCACCTTACCCTATGGCTACACCTTC.

The DNA of the CDR3 is TGTGCCAGCAGCCGCTACAGGGACGCCTACGAGCAGTACTTC. Protein product: CASSRYRDAYEQYF. V is TRBV7-8 and J is TRBJ2-7, with TRBD1 as a possible D gene (6 bases). This CDR3 comprises 14 residues. Germline V CDR1 and CDR2: SGHVS, FQNEAQ. V lost 5 bases and J lost 2, with 13 bases in between.

CDR3 in DNA: TGCGCCAGCAGACAGGACCGATCTCACGAGCAGTACTTC. This gives the protein CASRQDRSHEQYF. The V call is TRBV5-1, the J call TRBJ2-5, with D possibly being TRBD1 (5 bases). The DNA matches TRBJ2-7 better at its end, which makes the J call doubtful. The CDR3 consists of 13 residues. CDR1 and CDR2 from the germline V gene are SGHRS and YFSETQ.

In DNA, the CDR3 is TGTGCCAGCACCCCGGTGATGGGGGGGACGAACACTGAAGCTTTCTTT. This codes for CASTPVMGGTNTEAFF. The chain combines TRBV11-3 with TRBJ1-1, with D perhaps TRBD1 (5 bases). The CDR3 contains 16 residues. V lost 7 bases to trimming and J lost 1 base, with 19 bases between them. In germline, CDR1 is SGHNT, CDR2 YENEEA.

This rearrangement joins TRBV10-3 to TRBJ1-1; D is unresolved. Germline-derived CDR1 and CDR2 are ENHRY and SYGVKD. V was clipped by 5 bases and J by 0 bases, with 7 bases between them. The CDR3 totals 13 residues. The CDR3 nucleotides are TGTGCCATCAGTTCGACGATGAACACTGAAGCTTTCTTT. Its translation: CAISSTMNTEAFF.

The chain employs TRBV7-2 and TRBJ2-3; tentative D call: TRBD2 (5 bases). Germline V gene lookup returns CDR1 SGHTA and CDR2 FQGNSA. The CDR3 spans 18 residues. V shed 1 base and J shed 1 base, with 18 bases lying between them. The CDR3 DNA sequence: TGTGCCAGCAGCTTAGAACCGGGGTTCGCGGCGGGCACAGATACGCAGTATTTT. This translates into CASSLEPGFAAGTDTQYF.

V usage is TRBV7-6 and J usage is TRBJ1-4; no clear D. The CDR3 covers 14 residues. The germline V and J ends were trimmed by 2 bases and 8 bases, with 12 bases remaining between them. Germline V gene sequence: CDR1 SGHVS, CDR2 FNYEAQ. CDR3 DNA: TGTGCCAGCAGCTTAAATGTGGCGGCCGAAAAACTGTTTTTT. It encodes CASSLNVAAEKLFF.

V and J are TRBV6-1 and TRBJ2-6, with D possibly matching TRBD1 (5 bases). With 6 bases removed from V and 4 bases from J, the gap between germline ends came to 13 bases. Germline values: CDR1 MNHNS, CDR2 SASEGT. The CDR3 is 15 residues long. CDR3 in DNA: TGTGCCAGCAGGAACAGGACACCCGGGGCCAACGTCCTGACTTTC. Translating it yields CASRNRTPGANVLTF.

This rearrangement joins TRBV27 to TRBJ1-5; 9 bases line up with TRBD1. The junction had 8 bases not matched to a gene; V was cut back by 8 bases and J by 6 bases. Looked up from germline, CDR1 is MNHEY and CDR2 is SMNVEV (reference sequence). The CDR3 has 14 amino acids. DNA for the CDR3: TGTGCCAGCTCAAAACAGGGGGCGTTTCAGCCCCAGCATTTT. Its translation: CASSKQGAFQPQHF.

The chain recombines TRBV5-8 with TRBJ1-5; 8 nucleotides agree with TRBD1. This CDR3 has 16 residues. CDR1 and CDR2 (germline): SGHTS, YDEGEE. The V and J ends lost 3 bases and 9 bases, in that order; junction bases with no gene match: 14. In DNA form, the CDR3 reads TGTGCCAGCAGCTGGAACCGGGGGGACGGGACAGGGCCCCAGCATTTT. As protein: CASSWNRGDGTGPQHF.

The chain joins TRBV11-2 to TRBJ2-7; D possibly matches TRBD1 or TRBD2 (5 bases each). CDR3 length equals 15 residues. Trimming cost V 4 bases and J 6 bases, with 19 bases left between them. Germline values: CDR1 SGHAT, CDR2 FQNNGV. The CDR3 nucleotides are TGTGCCAGCAGCTCACTTCTCTCGGGGCTAGGCGAGCAGTACTTC. The encoded protein is CASSSLLSGLGEQYF.

J is TRBJ1-1 and V is TRBV6-6; D is undetermined. CDR3 length equals 11 residues. With 8 bases removed from V and 8 bases from J, the gap between germline ends came to 12 bases. Per the germline V gene, CDR1 is MNHNY and CDR2 is SVGAGI (reference sequence). For the CDR3, the DNA is TGTGCCAGCTCGGAGATCAGGGAAGCTTTCTTT. This codes for CASSEIREAFF.

In nucleotides, the CDR3 is TGTGCCAGCAGTTTAAGGCTATTGAACACCGGGGAGCTGTTTTTT. This gives the protein CASSLRLLNTGELFF. V and J are TRBV27 and TRBJ2-2; D gene unclear. The CDR3 runs 15 residues. Trimming cost V 2 bases and J 1 base, with 8 bases left between them. The germline V gene has CDR1 MNHEY and CDR2 SMNVEV (reference sequence).

The chain uses TRBV19 and TRBJ2-2; the D gene is possibly TRBD1 (5 bases). Trimming removed 4 bases from V and 4 bases from J, with 7 bases in between. Germline lookup yields CDR1 LNHDA and CDR2 SQIVND (reference sequence). There are 13 residues in the CDR3. The CDR3 sequence is CASSTQGTGELFF. The CDR3, as DNA: TGTGCCAGTAGTACCCAGGGCACCGGGGAGCTGTTTTTT.

The V and J genes are TRBV6-5 and TRBJ1-3; D is uncertain. The germline gives CDR1 MNHEY, CDR2 SVGAGI. V gave up 5 bases and J gave up 4 bases, with 15 bases separating them. The CDR3 is made up of 15 amino acids. CDR3 nucleotide sequence: TGTGCCAGCAGTCGCGCGCCTGGTTTGGGAAACACCATATATTTT. It codes for CASSRAPGLGNTIYF.

The V gene is TRBV2, the J gene TRBJ1-5; D is uncertain. Per the germline V gene, CDR1 is SNHLY and CDR2 is FYNNEI. V lost 6 bases to trimming and J lost 0 bases, with 12 bases between them. There are 15 residues in the CDR3. CDR3: CASRQEPSSNQPQHF. The CDR3 DNA is TGTGCCAGCAGGCAGGAGCCCTCTAGCAATCAGCCCCAGCATTTT.

J is TRBJ1-2 and V is TRBV29-1, with D hard to call. V was clipped by 1 base and J by 5 bases, with 8 bases between them. CDR1 is SQVTM and CDR2 is ANQGSEA in the germline V gene. The CDR3 is 12 residues long. The CDR3 bases are TGCAGCGTTGAAGTTGGGGTTTATGGCTACACCTTC. As protein: CSVEVGVYGYTF.

This sequence joins TRBV6-6 and TRBJ2-2; 7 bases are a match to TRBD1. Looked up from germline, CDR1 is MNHNY and CDR2 is SVGAGI (reference sequence). The length of the CDR3 is 13 residues. The trim removed 5 bases at V and 4 bases at J, leaving 1 base unmatched. The CDR3 reads CASSRDSTGELFF. The CDR3 region has the DNA TGTGCCAGCAGTCGGGACAGCACCGGGGAGCTGTTTTTT.

The chain carries TRBV4-2 and TRBJ1-5; D is perhaps TRBD1 (5 bases). This CDR3 has 19 amino acids. The V end lost 4 bases, the J end lost 3 bases, and 25 bases lay between the germline ends. CDR1 is LGHNA and CDR2 is YNFKEQ in the germline V gene. As DNA, the CDR3 is TGTGCCAGCAGCCTTACGGGACCTCTAAGTGGGCACCCCAATCAGCCCCAGCATTTT. Its protein product is CASSLTGPLSGHPNQPQHF.

The J gene is TRBJ1-2, the V gene TRBV6-1, with unresolved D. This CDR3 spans 13 amino acids. Germline V CDR1 and CDR2: MNHNS, SASEGT. V dropped 5 bases and J dropped 4 bases, with 11 bases sitting between them. The CDR3 DNA is TGTGCCAGCAGTTTCGCTTGGGCCTATGGCTACACCTTC. It is translated as CASSFAWAYGYTF.

The chain carries TRBV7-2 and TRBJ1-1; D gene unclear. The V end lost 1 base, the J end lost 5 bases, and 11 bases lay between the germline ends. The CDR3 is 14 amino acids. CDR1 SGHTA and CDR2 FQGNSA come from the germline V gene. For the CDR3, the DNA is TGTGCCAGCAGCTTAGAGGGCTGGGGTACTGAAGCTTTCTTT. It specifies CASSLEGWGTEAFF.

The gene calls are TRBV12-5 and TRBJ1-5; D remains unclear. The CDR3 loop spans 13 amino acids. Germline V gives CDR1 LGHNT, CDR2 FRNRAP. With 3 bases removed from V and 3 bases from J, the gap between germline ends came to 6 bases. The CDR3 sequence: CASGFDDNQPQHF. Here the CDR3 DNA reads TGTGCTAGTGGTTTCGACGACAATCAGCCCCAGCATTTT. Combining the CDR3 with reference TRBV12-5 and TRBJ1-5 gives the whole variable domain DARVTQTPRHKVTEMGQEVTMRCQPILGHNTVFWYRQTMMQGLELLAYFRNRAPLDDSGMPKDRFSAEMPDATLATLKIQPSEPRDSAVYFCASGFDDNQPQHFGDGTRLSIL.

The CDR3 loop reads CASSPGQGFGPQHF. CDR3 nucleotides: TGTGCCAGCAGTCCCGGACAGGGATTCGGGCCCCAGCATTTT. V usage is TRBV27 and J usage is TRBJ1-5, with 8 bases aligning to TRBD1. The germline gives CDR1 MNHEY, CDR2 SMNVEV (reference sequence). CDR3 length: 14 residues. Trimming at V came to 5 bases and at J to 9 bases, leaving 9 bases not matched to a gene.